These 16 T cell receptor beta chains came from one sample sequenced in a study of blood T cells in healthy people across ages. The use of a sample-barcoded 5' primer and a J-beta primer mix characterized a second PCR of roughly 7 to 11 cycles. TCRdb recomputed calls from the 5' RACE reads with MiXCR, one row per CDR3 protein. The repertoire holds about 1,400,000 distinct CDR3 sequences, with 45% to 70% as singletons. The sequenced sample consisted of blood. These TCRs come from a man between 18 and 35 years old in good health.

The rearrangement uses TRBV3-1 and TRBJ1-2; no clear D gene. Germline CDR1 is LGHDT and CDR2 is YNNKEL (reference sequence). V lost 4 bases and J 4 bases, leaving 16 bases between the germline ends. The CDR3 extends over 15 amino acids. CDR3 in amino acids: CASSPFDSSSYGYTF. Written as DNA, the CDR3 is TGTGCCAGCAGCCCTTTCGATTCATCGAGCTATGGCTACACCTTC. Together with reference TRBV3-1 and TRBJ1-2, the CDR3 gives the full variable domain: DTAVSQTPKYLVTQMGNDKSIKCEQNLGHDTMYWYKQDSKKFLKIMFSYNNKELIINETVPNRFSPKSPDKAHLNLHINSLELGDSAVYFCASSPFDSSSYGYTFGSGTRLTVV.

This chain joins TRBV27 and TRBJ2-3; 8 positions agree with TRBD2. Per the germline V gene, CDR1 is MNHEY and CDR2 is SMNVEV (reference sequence). V was pared by 6 bases and J by 2 bases, with 1 base of the junction left unmatched. The CDR3 length is 13 residues. Written as DNA, the CDR3 is TGTGCCAGCAGACTAGCGGCCACAGATACGCAGTATTTT. It yields the protein CASRLAATDTQYF.

The gene calls are TRBV29-1 and TRBJ2-1; possibly TRBD1 for D (5 bases). Germline assignment: CDR1 SQVTM and CDR2 ANQGSEA. The CDR3 extends over 11 amino acids. Deletions cut 3 bases from V and 15 bases from J, with 15 bases between. CDR3 in DNA: TGCAGCGTTGATGAGCAGGGTTGGCCGTTCTTC. Translation: CSVDEQGWPFF.

The rearrangement links TRBV11-3 to TRBJ2-2; the D is unclear. Trimming cost V 5 bases and J 4 bases, with 11 bases left between them. The CDR3 spans 14 residues. Germline lookup yields CDR1 SGHNT and CDR2 YENEEA. Here the CDR3 reads CASSVGWGTGELFF. The DNA for the CDR3 is TGTGCCAGCAGCGTCGGTTGGGGCACCGGGGAGCTGTTTTTT.

This clonotype was seen more than once but under ten times. The chain uses TRBV5-5 and TRBJ1-6; D is ambiguous. The CDR3 totals 15 residues. The germline V and J ends were trimmed by 0 bases and 5 bases, with 9 bases remaining between them. Per germline, CDR1 SGHKS and CDR2 YYEKEE (reference sequence). The DNA for the CDR3 is TGTGCCAGCAGCTTGGGGGGTTCGGATAATTCACCCCTCCACTTT. Translated, it gives CASSLGGSDNSPLHF.

As DNA, the CDR3 is TGCGCCAGCAGCTTGGAGGACGGACTAGCTCGTTACGAGCAGTACTTC. Amino acid sequence: CASSLEDGLARYEQYF. The chain is built from TRBV5-1 and TRBJ2-7; 8 bases map to TRBD2. This CDR3 comprises 16 residues. V lost 0 bases to trimming and J lost 4 bases; unmatched junction nucleotides: 9. From germline, CDR1 is SGHRS and CDR2 YFSETQ.

The chain carries TRBV11-3 and TRBJ2-1; 7 bases map to TRBD1. The CDR3 consists of 15 residues. Germline CDR1 SGHNT, CDR2 YENEEA. V lost 1 base, J lost 7 bases, and 7 bases stayed unmatched. The DNA for the CDR3 is TGTGCCAGCAGCTTAGCTGGGACAGTTATGAATGAGCAGTTCTTC. Residues: CASSLAGTVMNEQFF.

The chain recombines TRBV4-2 with TRBJ1-2; D not resolved. Trimming took 0 bases from V and 4 from J, leaving 12 bases between them. This CDR3 has 15 residues. Germline V lookup: CDR1 LGHNA, CDR2 YNFKEQ. CDR3 DNA: TGTGCCAGCAGCCAAGAAGGGAACGGAGGCTATGGCTACACCTTC. Protein sequence: CASSQEGNGGYGYTF.

This chain joins TRBV4-1 and TRBJ1-1; 7 bases line up with TRBD1. The J segment lost 5 bases and the V segment lost 3 bases, leaving 6 bases of the junction unmatched. This CDR3 has 14 residues. Germline V gene data show CDR1 as MGHRA and CDR2 as YSYEKL. CDR3 protein: CASSQMTGPTEAFF. Here the CDR3 DNA reads TGCGCCAGCAGCCAGATGACAGGGCCTACTGAAGCTTTCTTT.

The chain combines TRBV7-6 with TRBJ2-1; weak D call: TRBD1 (5 bases). CDR1 and CDR2 (germline): SGHVS, FNYEAQ. The CDR3 consists of 14 residues. The V gene lost 4 bases and the J gene lost 4 bases, with 11 bases spanning the gap. In DNA, the CDR3 is TGTGCCAGCAGCTCACCCGACAGATACAATGAGCAGTTCTTC. This gives the protein CASSSPDRYNEQFF.

The chain joins TRBV11-2 to TRBJ2-1; D call uncertain. V was trimmed by 3 bases and J by 2 bases, leaving 14 bases between them. The CDR3 spans 16 residues. Germline V gene sequence: CDR1 SGHAT, CDR2 FQNNGV. The CDR3 is CASSLSGQLTYNEQFF. CDR3 in DNA: TGTGCCAGCAGCTTGAGTGGCCAATTAACCTACAATGAGCAGTTCTTC. The full variable domain, its missing parts supplied by reference TRBV11-2 and TRBJ2-1, is EAGVAQSPRYKIIEKRQSVAFWCNPISGHATLYWYQQILGQGPKLLIQFQNNGVVDDSQLPKDRFSAERLKGVDSTLKIQPAKLEDSAVYLCASSLSGQLTYNEQFFGPGTRLTVL.

The J gene is TRBJ1-4, the V gene TRBV20-1; TRBD1 might be the D (6 bases). The V gene lost 2 bases and the J gene lost 8 bases, with 15 bases spanning the gap. The germline gives CDR1 DFQATT, CDR2 SNEGSKA (reference sequence). CDR3 length: 14 residues. The CDR3 nucleotides read TGCAGTGCTAGACAAGACAGGAGGAGCGAAAAACTGTTTTTT. This encodes CSARQDRRSEKLFF.

The V and J genes are TRBV20-1 and TRBJ1-1, with D unclear. The V gene lost 0 bases and the J gene lost 6 bases, with 8 bases spanning the gap. Germline V lookup: CDR1 DFQATT, CDR2 SNEGSKA (reference sequence). The CDR3 contains 12 residues. CDR3 residues: CSAREAPAEAFF. Here the CDR3 DNA reads TGCAGTGCTAGAGAGGCACCGGCTGAAGCTTTCTTT.

This chain uses TRBV7-9 with TRBJ2-7, with D possibly being TRBD2 (6 bases). V was cut by 1 base and J by 4 bases, with 14 bases left in between. CDR1 and CDR2 from the germline V gene are SEHNR and FQNEAQ (reference sequence). The CDR3 runs 15 residues. CDR3 amino acids: CASSLVVSSGYEQYF. DNA of the CDR3: TGTGCCAGCAGCTTAGTGGTTTCGAGCGGGTACGAGCAGTACTTC.

The chain carries TRBV7-9 and TRBJ2-7; D not resolved. The CDR3 is 13 residues long. V was clipped by 7 bases and J by 0 bases, with 10 bases between them. Germline values: CDR1 SEHNR, CDR2 FQNEAQ (reference sequence). The CDR3 coding sequence is TGTGCCAGCACTCTATACGGCTCCTACGAGCAGTACTTC. This codes for CASTLYGSYEQYF.

J is TRBJ1-6 and V is TRBV6-2 or TRBV6-3; D unresolved. Trimming stripped 7 bases from V and 14 bases from J, with 15 bases between. Germline V CDR1 and CDR2: MNHEY, SVGEGT. CDR3 length equals 12 residues. The CDR3 here is CASTSTRAALHF. DNA for the CDR3: TGTGCCAGCACTTCTACTAGGGCGGCCCTCCACTTT.